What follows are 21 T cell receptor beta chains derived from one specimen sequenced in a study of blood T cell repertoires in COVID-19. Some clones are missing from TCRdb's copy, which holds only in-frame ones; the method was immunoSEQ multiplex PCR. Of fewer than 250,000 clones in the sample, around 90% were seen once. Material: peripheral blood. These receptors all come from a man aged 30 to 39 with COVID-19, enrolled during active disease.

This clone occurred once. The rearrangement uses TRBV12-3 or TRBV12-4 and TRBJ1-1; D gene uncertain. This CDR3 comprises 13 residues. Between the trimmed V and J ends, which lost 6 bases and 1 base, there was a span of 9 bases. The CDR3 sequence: CASSPEGNTEAFF. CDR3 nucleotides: TGTGCCAGCAGCCCCGAGGGGAACACTGAAGCTTTCTTT.

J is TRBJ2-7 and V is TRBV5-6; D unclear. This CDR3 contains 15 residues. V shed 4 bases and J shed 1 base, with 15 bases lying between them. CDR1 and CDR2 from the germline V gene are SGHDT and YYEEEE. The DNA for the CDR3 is TGTGCCAGCAGCCCGACTCGGGTCATTTCCTACGAGCAGTACTTC. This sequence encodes CASSPTRVISYEQYF.

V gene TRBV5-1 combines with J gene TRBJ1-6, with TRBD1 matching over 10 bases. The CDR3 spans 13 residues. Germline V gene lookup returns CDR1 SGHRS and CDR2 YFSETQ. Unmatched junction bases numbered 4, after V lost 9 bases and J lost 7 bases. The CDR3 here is CATSDRGNSPLHF. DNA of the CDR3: TGCGCCACATCGGACAGGGGGAATTCACCCCTCCACTTT.

The CDR3 DNA is TGTGCCAGTAGTATAATGAGGGATGGGGCTGAAGCTTTCTTT. Encoded protein: CASSIMRDGAEAFF. The chain combines TRBV19 with TRBJ1-1; D gene uncertain. The V end was cut by 2 bases, the J end by 6 bases, with 13 bases between. Per the germline V gene, CDR1 is LNHDA and CDR2 is SQIVND (reference sequence). This CDR3 spans 14 amino acids.

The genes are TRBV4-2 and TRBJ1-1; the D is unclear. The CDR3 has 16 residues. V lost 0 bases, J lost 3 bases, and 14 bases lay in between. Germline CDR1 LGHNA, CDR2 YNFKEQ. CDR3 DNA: TGTGCCAGCAGCCAAGAGATATTTACAGAGTACACTGAAGCTTTCTTT. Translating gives CASSQEIFTEYTEAFF.

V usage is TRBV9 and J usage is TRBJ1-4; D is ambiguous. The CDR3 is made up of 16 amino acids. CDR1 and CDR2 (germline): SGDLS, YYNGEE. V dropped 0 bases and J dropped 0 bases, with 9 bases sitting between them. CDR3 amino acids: CASSVGIQATNEKLFF. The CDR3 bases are TGTGCCAGCAGCGTAGGCATCCAGGCAACTAATGAAAAACTGTTTTTT.

The CDR3 here is CASRIGATSTEAFF. The CDR3 region has the DNA TGTGCCAGCAGAATAGGGGCCACGAGCACTGAAGCTTTCTTT. The chain joins TRBV11-1 to TRBJ1-1; perhaps TRBD1 as D (5 bases). The germline V gene encodes CDR1 SGHAT and CDR2 FQDESV (reference sequence). There are 14 residues in the CDR3. V lost 6 bases and J lost 4, with 15 bases in between.

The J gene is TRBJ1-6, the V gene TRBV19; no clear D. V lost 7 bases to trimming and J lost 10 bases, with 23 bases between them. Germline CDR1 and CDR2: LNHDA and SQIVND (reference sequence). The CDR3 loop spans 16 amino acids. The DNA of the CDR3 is TGTGCCAGTACCCAAACTCCCTTTGGTGGAGACTCACCCCTCCACTTT. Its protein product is CASTQTPFGGDSPLHF.

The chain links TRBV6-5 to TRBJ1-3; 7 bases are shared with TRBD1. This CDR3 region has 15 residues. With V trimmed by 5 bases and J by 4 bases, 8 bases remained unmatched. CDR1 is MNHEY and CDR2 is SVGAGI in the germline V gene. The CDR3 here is CASSPSGGSGNTIYF. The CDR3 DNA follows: TGTGCCAGCAGTCCCTCAGGGGGTTCGGGAAACACCATATATTTT.

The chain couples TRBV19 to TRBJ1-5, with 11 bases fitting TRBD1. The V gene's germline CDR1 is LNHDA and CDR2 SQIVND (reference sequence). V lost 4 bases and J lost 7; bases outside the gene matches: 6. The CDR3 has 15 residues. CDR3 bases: TGTGCCAGTAGTAGAGGACAGGGGGCAGGACAGCCCCAGCATTTT. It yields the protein CASSRGQGAGQPQHF. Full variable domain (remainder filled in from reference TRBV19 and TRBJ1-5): DGGITQSPKYLFRKEGQNVTLSCEQNLNHDAMYWYRQDPGQGLRLIYYSQIVNDFQKGDIAEGYSVSREKKESFPLTVTSAQKNPTAFYLCASSRGQGAGQPQHFGDGTRLSIL.

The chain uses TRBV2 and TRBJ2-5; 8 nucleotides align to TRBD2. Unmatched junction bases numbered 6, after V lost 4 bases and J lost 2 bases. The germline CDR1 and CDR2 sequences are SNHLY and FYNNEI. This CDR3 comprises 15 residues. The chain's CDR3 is CASSGPGGGQETQYF. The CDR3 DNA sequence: TGTGCCAGCAGTGGACCCGGGGGGGGACAAGAGACCCAGTACTTC.

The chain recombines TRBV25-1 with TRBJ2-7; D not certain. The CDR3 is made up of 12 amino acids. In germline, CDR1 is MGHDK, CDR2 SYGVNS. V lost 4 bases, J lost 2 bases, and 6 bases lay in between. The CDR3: CASSGDTYEQYF. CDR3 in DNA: TGTGCCAGCAGTGGAGACACCTACGAGCAGTACTTC.

This chain's CDR3 is CASSPPMGSVSSYNEQFF. The CDR3 DNA is TGTGCCAGCTCACCACCTATGGGTAGCGTGAGCTCCTACAATGAGCAGTTCTTC. The chain has TRBV18 and TRBJ2-1, with TRBD2 as a possible D gene (5 bases). The CDR3 spans 18 residues. The ends were cut back, 0 bases at V and 0 bases at J, with 15 bases in the middle. In germline, CDR1 is KGHSH, CDR2 LQKENI.

This chain's CDR3 is CASSLRVGNQPQHF. CDR3 sequence (DNA): TGTGCCAGCAGTTTACGGGTCGGCAATCAGCCCCAGCATTTT. This chain joins TRBV6-2 or TRBV6-3 and TRBJ1-5, with D unresolved. The CDR3 is made up of 14 amino acids. The ends were cut back, 4 bases at V and 2 bases at J, with 9 bases in the middle. Germline V lookup: CDR1 MNHEY, CDR2 SVGEGT.

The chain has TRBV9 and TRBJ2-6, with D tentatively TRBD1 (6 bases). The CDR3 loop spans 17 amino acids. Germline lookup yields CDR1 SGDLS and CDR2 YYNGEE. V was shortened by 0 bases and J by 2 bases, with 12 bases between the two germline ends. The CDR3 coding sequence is TGTGCCAGCAGCGTAGATCCCAGGGGACCTGGGGCCAACGTCCTGACTTTC. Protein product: CASSVDPRGPGANVLTF.

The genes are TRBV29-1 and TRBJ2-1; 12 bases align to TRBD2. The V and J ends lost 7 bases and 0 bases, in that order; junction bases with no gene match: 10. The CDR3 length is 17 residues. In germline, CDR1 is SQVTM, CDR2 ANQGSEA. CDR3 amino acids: CSAAGLAGISSYNEQFF. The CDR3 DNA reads TGCAGCGCCGCTGGACTAGCGGGGATTAGCTCCTACAATGAGCAGTTCTTC.

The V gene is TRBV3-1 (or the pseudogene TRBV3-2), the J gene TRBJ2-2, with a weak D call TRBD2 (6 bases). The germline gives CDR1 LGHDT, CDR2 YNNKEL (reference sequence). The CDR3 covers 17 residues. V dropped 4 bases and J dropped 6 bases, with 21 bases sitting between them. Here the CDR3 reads CASSPDSRLGISGELFF. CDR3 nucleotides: TGTGCCAGCAGCCCCGACTCTAGACTAGGAATTTCCGGGGAGCTGTTTTTT.

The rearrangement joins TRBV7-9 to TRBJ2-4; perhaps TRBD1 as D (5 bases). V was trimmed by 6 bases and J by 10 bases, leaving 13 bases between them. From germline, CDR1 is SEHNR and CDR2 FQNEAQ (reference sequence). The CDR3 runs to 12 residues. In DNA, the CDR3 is TGTGCCAGCAGATATGACAGTGGTATTCAGTACTTC. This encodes CASRYDSGIQYF.

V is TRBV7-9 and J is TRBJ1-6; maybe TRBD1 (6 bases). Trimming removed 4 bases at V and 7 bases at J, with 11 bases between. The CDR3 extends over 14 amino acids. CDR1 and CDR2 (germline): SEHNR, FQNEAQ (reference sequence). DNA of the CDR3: TGTGCCAGCAGCTCGGACAGTCTCAATTCACCCCTCCACTTT. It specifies CASSSDSLNSPLHF. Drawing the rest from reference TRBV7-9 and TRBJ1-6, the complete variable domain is DTGVSQNPRHKITKRGQNVTFRCDPISEHNRLYWYRQTLGQGPEFLTYFQNEAQLEKSRLLSDRFSAERPKGSFSTLEIQRTEQGDSAMYLCASSSDSLNSPLHFGNGTRLTVT.

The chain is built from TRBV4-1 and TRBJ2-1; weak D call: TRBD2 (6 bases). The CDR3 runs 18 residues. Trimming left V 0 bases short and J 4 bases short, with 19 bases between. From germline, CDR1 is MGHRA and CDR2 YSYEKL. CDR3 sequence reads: CASSQDWRRGGRYNEQFF. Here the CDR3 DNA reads TGCGCCAGCAGCCAAGATTGGAGGCGGGGCGGAAGATACAATGAGCAGTTCTTC.

This CDR3 is CASSSGQGNYGYTF. CDR3 nucleotide sequence: TGTGCCAGCAGCTCTGGACAGGGAAACTATGGCTACACCTTC. This chain uses TRBV11-2 with TRBJ1-2, with TRBD1 matching over 8 bases. The V gene's germline CDR1 is SGHAT and CDR2 FQNNGV. The V segment lost 4 bases and the J segment 2 bases; nucleotides outside the gene matches: 3. The CDR3 contains 14 residues.